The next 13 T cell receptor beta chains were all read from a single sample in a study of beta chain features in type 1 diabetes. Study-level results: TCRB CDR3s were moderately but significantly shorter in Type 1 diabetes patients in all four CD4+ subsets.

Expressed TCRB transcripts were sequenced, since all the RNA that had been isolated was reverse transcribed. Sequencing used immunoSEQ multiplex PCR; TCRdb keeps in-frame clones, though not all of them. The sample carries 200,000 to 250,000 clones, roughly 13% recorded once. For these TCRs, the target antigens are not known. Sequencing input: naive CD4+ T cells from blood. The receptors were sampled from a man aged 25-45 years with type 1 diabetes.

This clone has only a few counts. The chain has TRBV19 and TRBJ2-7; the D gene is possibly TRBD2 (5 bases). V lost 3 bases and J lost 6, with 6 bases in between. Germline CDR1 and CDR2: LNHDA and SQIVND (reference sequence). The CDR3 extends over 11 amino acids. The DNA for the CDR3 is TGTGCCAGTAGTATTGGAGGCGAGCAGTACTTC. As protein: CASSIGGEQYF.

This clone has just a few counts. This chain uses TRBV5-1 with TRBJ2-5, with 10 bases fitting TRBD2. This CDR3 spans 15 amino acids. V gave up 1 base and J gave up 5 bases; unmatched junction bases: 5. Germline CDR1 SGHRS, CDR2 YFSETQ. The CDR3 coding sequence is TGCGCCAGCAGCTTGTCGGCTAGCGGGAGTGAGACCCAGTACTTC. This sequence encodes CASSLSASGSETQYF.

DNA for the CDR3: TGTGCCAGCAGTTTATGGGCAGGGGGCGCCGCCAGCTCCTACGAGCAGTACTTC. This translates into CASSLWAGGAASSYEQYF. The chain joins TRBV27 to TRBJ2-7; TRBD1 matches at 8 bases. The CDR3 extends over 18 amino acids. The germline V gene has CDR1 MNHEY and CDR2 SMNVEV (reference sequence). Unmatched junction bases numbered 11, after V lost 1 base and J lost 0 bases.

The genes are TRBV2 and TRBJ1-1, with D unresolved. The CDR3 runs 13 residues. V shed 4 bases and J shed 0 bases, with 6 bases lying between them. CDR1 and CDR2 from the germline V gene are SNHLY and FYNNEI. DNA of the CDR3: TGTGCCAGCAGTGCATCCCTGAACACTGAAGCTTTCTTT. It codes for CASSASLNTEAFF.

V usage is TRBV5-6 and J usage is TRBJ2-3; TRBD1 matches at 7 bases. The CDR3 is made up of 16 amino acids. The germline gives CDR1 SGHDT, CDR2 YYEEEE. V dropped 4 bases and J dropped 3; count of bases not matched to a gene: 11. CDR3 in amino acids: CASSLIRDSLTDTQYF. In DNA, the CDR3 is TGTGCCAGCAGCCTAATCCGGGACAGCTTGACAGATACGCAGTATTTT.

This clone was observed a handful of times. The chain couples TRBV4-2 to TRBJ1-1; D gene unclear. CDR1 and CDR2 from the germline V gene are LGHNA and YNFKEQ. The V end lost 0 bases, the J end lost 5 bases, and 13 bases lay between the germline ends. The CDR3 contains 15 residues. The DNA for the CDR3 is TGTGCCAGCAGCCAAGACCCCGGCCCGGAGACTGAAGCTTTCTTT. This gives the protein CASSQDPGPETEAFF.

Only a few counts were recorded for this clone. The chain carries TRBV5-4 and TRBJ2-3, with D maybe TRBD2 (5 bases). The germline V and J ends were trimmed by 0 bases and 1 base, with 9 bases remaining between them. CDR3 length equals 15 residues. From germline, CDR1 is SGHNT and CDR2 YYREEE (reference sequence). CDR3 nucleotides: TGTGCCAGCAGCTTGGGGAGCGGACGCACAGATACGCAGTATTTT. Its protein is CASSLGSGRTDTQYF.

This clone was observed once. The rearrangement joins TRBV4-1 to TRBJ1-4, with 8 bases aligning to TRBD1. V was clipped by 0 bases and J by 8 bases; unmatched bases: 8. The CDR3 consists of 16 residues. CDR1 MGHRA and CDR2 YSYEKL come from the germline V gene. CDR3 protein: CASSQDPGQGGEKLFF. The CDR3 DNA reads TGCGCCAGCAGCCAAGATCCCGGACAGGGTGGGGAAAAACTGTTTTTT.

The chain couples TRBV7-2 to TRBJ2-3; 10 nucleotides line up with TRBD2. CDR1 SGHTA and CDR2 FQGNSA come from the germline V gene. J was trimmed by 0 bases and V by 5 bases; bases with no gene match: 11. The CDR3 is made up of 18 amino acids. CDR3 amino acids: CASSRLAGGPSSTDTQYF. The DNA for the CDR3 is TGTGCCAGCAGCCGATTAGCGGGAGGACCCTCTAGCACAGATACGCAGTATTTT.

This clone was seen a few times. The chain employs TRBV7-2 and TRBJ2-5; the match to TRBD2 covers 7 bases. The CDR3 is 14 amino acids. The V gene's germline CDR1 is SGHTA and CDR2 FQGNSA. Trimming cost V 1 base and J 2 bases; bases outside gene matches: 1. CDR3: CASSLGGLQETQYF. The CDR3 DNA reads TGTGCCAGCAGCTTAGGGGGACTACAAGAGACCCAGTACTTC.

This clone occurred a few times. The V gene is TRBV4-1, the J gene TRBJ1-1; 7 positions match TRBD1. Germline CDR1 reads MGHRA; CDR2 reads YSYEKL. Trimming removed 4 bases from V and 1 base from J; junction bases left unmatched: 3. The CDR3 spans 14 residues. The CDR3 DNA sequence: TGCGCCAGCAGCCTAGGGACAGAGAACACTGAAGCTTTCTTT. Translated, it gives CASSLGTENTEAFF.

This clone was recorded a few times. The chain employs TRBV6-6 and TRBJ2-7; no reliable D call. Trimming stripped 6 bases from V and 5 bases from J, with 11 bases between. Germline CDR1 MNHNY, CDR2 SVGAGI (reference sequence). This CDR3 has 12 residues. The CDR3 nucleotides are TGTGCCAGCAGCTCAACGGTGGACGAGCAGTACTTC. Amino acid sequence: CASSSTVDEQYF.

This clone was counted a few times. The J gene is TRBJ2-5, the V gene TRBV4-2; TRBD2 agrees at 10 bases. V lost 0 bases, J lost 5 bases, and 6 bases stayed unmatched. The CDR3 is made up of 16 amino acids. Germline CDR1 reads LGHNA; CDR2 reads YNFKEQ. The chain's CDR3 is CASSQDRASGSETQYF. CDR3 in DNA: TGTGCCAGCAGCCAAGATAGGGCTAGCGGGAGTGAGACCCAGTACTTC.